This TCR beta chain is drawn from a study of response to subunit inactivated influenza vaccine. Study-wide results and limits: The authors offered the suggestion that each seasonal influenza vaccination recruits few new T cells.

This CDR3 has 15 amino acids. The V gene lost 3 bases and the J gene lost 1 base, with 13 bases spanning the gap. Germline loops: CDR1 MDHEN, CDR2 SYDVKM. TCRdb re-called the RT-PCR reads with MiXCR, one entry per CDR3 protein. Among hundreds of thousands of distinct CDR3 sequences, roughly 20% were seen once, and the ten largest hold about a tenth. In regard to this clonotype: Its antigen is undetermined.

This TCR came from a man aged 45-65 years who received an inactivated influenza vaccine. This chain uses TRBV28 with TRBJ2-7; TRBD2 is a possible D gene (5 bases). Sample: PBMCs from blood, taken 4 to 6 days after vaccination. CDR3 DNA sequence: TGTGCCAGCAGTTTTGCTAGCAGTCGTTCCTACGAGCAGTACTTC. Its translation is CASSFASSRSYEQYF.